The rows below give T cell receptor beta chains drawn from one sample of a study of STAT5B mutations in CD4+ large granular lymphocyte leukemia. Clones were sequenced by immunoSEQ multiplex PCR, and TCRdb holds only the in-frame ones, with some missing. The data contain 20,000 to 25,000 clones, 60% to 80% of them seen just once; the ten biggest clones take up less than 5%. Input material: CD4+ T cells from blood buffy coats. These receptors all stem from a human donor in good health. The CDR3 runs from the conserved cysteine through the conserved F or W. The order of the fields is CDR3 length, J gene, V gene, clone size, D gene, CDR3 DNA, CDR3 protein. D genes are given only for firm matches. Clone size is not always given. Where it is, it says once, few, many or a class for expanded clones.

length: 14; J: TRBJ1-4; V: TRBV19; size: once; D: TRBD1; DNA: TGTGCCAGTGCGGGACAGAGACGTAATGAAAAACTGTTTTTT; CDR3: CASAGQRRNEKLFF
length: 14; J: TRBJ1-4; V: TRBV28; size: NA; D: NA; DNA: TGTGCCAGCAGCGATGAGGGGGTTTCGGAAAAACTGTTTTTT; CDR3: CASSDEGVSEKLFF
length: 12; J: TRBJ2-3; V: TRBV5-8; size: few; D: NA; DNA: TGTGCCAGCAGCAGAGGACGGGATACGCAGTATTTT; CDR3: CASSRGRDTQYF
length: 15; J: TRBJ2-7; V: TRBV9; size: once; D: NA; DNA: TGTGCCAGCAGCGAGGGGTTATCCGGGGCCTACGAGCAGTACTTC; CDR3: CASSEGLSGAYEQYF
length: 12; J: TRBJ2-7; V: TRBV10-3; size: NA; D: NA; DNA: TGTGCCATCAGTACTAGTGTATACGAGCAGTACTTC; CDR3: CAISTSVYEQYF
length: 17; J: TRBJ2-1; V: TRBV7-5; size: NA; D: NA; DNA: TGTGTCAGAAGCTTAGCTCCCCCCGGGACTAGTCGGGTGGGGCAGTTCTTC; CDR3: CVRSLAPPGTSRVGQFF
length: 14; J: TRBJ1-1; V: TRBV9; size: NA; D: TRBD1; DNA: TGTGCCAGCAGCTTAGACAGGGTGAACACTGAAGCTTTCTTT; CDR3: CASSLDRVNTEAFF
length: 17; J: TRBJ2-2; V: TRBV19; size: NA; D: TRBD1; DNA: TGTGCCAGTAGTAGGGGACAGGGGGTGTTCGGAACCGGGGAGCTGTTTTTT; CDR3: CASSRGQGVFGTGELFF
length: 16; J: TRBJ2-3; V: TRBV9; size: NA; D: TRBD2; DNA: TGTGCCAGCAGCGTATTGGCGGGAGGGCCTACAGATACGCAGTATTTT; CDR3: CASSVLAGGPTDTQYF
length: 13; J: TRBJ2-7; V: TRBV11-2; size: NA; D: NA; DNA: TGTGCCAGCAGCTTAGGGGTTGGCTACGAGCAGTACTTC; CDR3: CASSLGVGYEQYF
length: 15; J: TRBJ2-2; V: TRBV11-2; size: NA; D: TRBD2; DNA: TGTGCCAGCAGCTCCCAGATAGCGGGCACCGGGGAGCTGTTTTTT; CDR3: CASSSQIAGTGELFF
length: 14; J: TRBJ2-3; V: TRBV11-3; size: NA; D: TRBD2; DNA: TGTGCCAGCAGTACTAGCGAGAGCACAGATACGCAGTATTTT; CDR3: CASSTSESTDTQYF
length: 17; J: TRBJ2-1; V: TRBV2; size: NA; D: TRBD2; DNA: TGTGCCAGCAGCCGGTTGGGACTAGCGGGGACCTCCAATGAGCAGTTCTTC; CDR3: CASSRLGLAGTSNEQFF